These 6 T cell receptor beta chains originate from one sample sequenced in a study of T cells expressing NK-cell markers. TCRdb processed the 5' RACE reads again and assigns one entry to each CDR3 protein, with no DNA. In all, the sample yields about 460,000 distinct CDR3 sequences. Sequenced sample: blood T cells: a sorted CD56 or NKG2C T cell subset, CD4+ or CD8+ T cells, or bulk PBMC T cells (not recorded which). These receptors were collected from a woman aged 45-65 years in good health.

CDR3 protein: CATHGSGSYNEQFF. The V gene is TRBV10-3, the J gene TRBJ2-1; the TCRdb call, TRBD2, lacks DNA for checking. The CDR3 consists of 14 residues. Germline values: CDR1 ENHRY, CDR2 SYGVKD.

The chain is built from TRBV19 and TRBJ2-2; TCRdb proposes TRBD1, but this gene call is untestable without DNA. The CDR3 runs 14 residues. Germline CDR1 is LNHDA and CDR2 is SQIVND (reference sequence). The CDR3 loop reads CASRSGGNTGELFF.

This chain joins TRBV6-2 or TRBV6-3 and TRBJ2-2. Germline lookup yields CDR1 MNHEY and CDR2 SVGEGT. The CDR3 extends over 12 amino acids. The CDR3 spells CASMEPTGELFF.

The gene calls are TRBV6-6 and TRBJ2-7; TCRdb reports TRBD2, a call that lacks DNA to check it against. Germline CDR1 reads MNHNY; CDR2 reads SVGAGI (reference sequence). The CDR3 contains 14 residues. Here the CDR3 reads CASGLQAFSYEQYF.

The rearrangement links TRBV7-9 to TRBJ2-2; with no DNA, the TCRdb D assignment of TRBD2 cannot be verified. The CDR3 runs 14 residues. Germline CDR1 reads SEHNR; CDR2 reads FQNEAQ (reference sequence). The CDR3 loop is CASSLGTYTGELFF.

The J gene is TRBJ2-4, the V gene TRBV5-1; TCRdb picks TRBD1, but there is no DNA to check that call. The CDR3 spans 15 residues. Germline CDR1 SGHRS, CDR2 YFSETQ. Here the CDR3 reads CASSALQGGDGIQYF.